A single sample is the source of the 2 T cell receptor beta chains below, sequenced in a study of cytomegalovirus exposure and HLA in healthy donors. This PCR relied on a set of 60 Vbeta primers and 13 Jbeta primers. Here immunoSEQ multiplex PCR was the method, and the copy in TCRdb shows in-frame clones only, minus some. The sample holds over 75,000 clones, approximately 86% seen once. Sequencing used PBMCs. The receptors were sampled from a man aged 30 to 45 in good health and CMV-seropositive.

CDR3 bases: TGCGCCAGCAGCCCGCTAGGGACAGGGGAAGAGACCCAGTACTTC. The encoded protein is CASSPLGTGEETQYF. The genes are TRBV4-1 and TRBJ2-5; 10 nucleotides line up with TRBD1. Germline trimming cut 4 bases from V and 3 bases from J; bases unmatched to any gene: 5. This CDR3 is 15 amino acids long. CDR1 MGHRA and CDR2 YSYEKL come from the germline V gene.

This chain links TRBV28 with TRBJ2-7, with D maybe TRBD1 (6 bases). Between the trimmed V and J ends, which lost 8 bases and 6 bases, there was a span of 14 bases. Per the germline V gene, CDR1 is MDHEN and CDR2 is SYDVKM. The CDR3 has 12 residues. CDR3 sequence (DNA): TGTGCCAGCGCTATAGACAGGACCGAGCAGTACTTC. It specifies CASAIDRTEQYF.